This paragraph covers one TCR beta chain sequence. These data are taken from a study of blood T cell repertoires in COVID-19. The wider study: COVID-19 samples collected from the United States, Italy and Spain covered acute and convalescent phases. The cDNA or gDNA used as material had been derived from T cells, B-cell-depleted T cells, or PBMCs.

Profiled with immunoSEQ multiplex PCR; TCRdb holds only in-frame clones, not every one. The sample records about 80,000 clones, 78% being singletons. V shed 2 bases, J shed 4 bases, and the junction held 5 bases outside the gene matches. Germline V gives CDR1 SGDLS, CDR2 YYNGEE. CDR3 size: 15 residues. The sequenced sample consisted of peripheral blood. This sequence joins TRBV9 and TRBJ2-3; 9 nucleotides line up with TRBD2. The clonotype was recovered from a human donor in a cohort sampled during active COVID-19. CDR3: CASSVAGGASDTQYF. The CDR3 nucleotides are TGTGCCAGCAGCGTTGCGGGGGGGGCTTCAGATACGCAGTATTTT.